This T cell receptor (beta chain) was profiled in a study of blood T cell repertoires in COVID-19 (TCRdb year 2020). Concerning the study at large: Samples covering the acute and convalescent phases of COVID-19 were provided by collaborators in the United States, Italy and Spain. Nearly every sample came with metadata listing a de-identified subject ID, COVID-19 status, age in years and sex. Samples came from the ongoing ImmuneRACE study (first 160 participants) plus 1,254 subjects from 6 global collaborators. The repertoires were released in a freely available public database intended as a resource for research on the immune response to SARS-CoV-2. The prospective study material was composed of cDNA or gDNA derived from T cells, B-cell-depleted T cells, or PBMCs. Subjects who had been exposed to COVID-19, were actively infected with it, or had recovered from it provided the deeply sampled blood TCRbeta repertoires that made up the dataset. Where available, HLA class I and class II types were taken from metadata supplied by the sample provider and were not determined by assay-based typing.

CDR1 MNHEY and CDR2 SMNVEV were looked up in the germline V gene (reference sequence). The V end gives up 5 bases and the J end 6 bases, leaving 13 bases in the junction not matched to a gene. The CDR3 has 16 amino acids, counting the end cysteine and phenylalanine. The only DNA kept is the CDR3, 48 bases in frame from the first base. Note on this clone: What antigen it recognizes has not been identified. No base qualities exist here, and no much larger clone lies one base off it.

TCRbeta CDR3 regions were amplified from genomic DNA using the immunoSEQ Assay, a bias-controlled multiplex PCR. The authors' pipeline ran thus. Nucleated cell counts per sample were estimated from amplification of reference gene primers within the assay. To quantify the absolute abundance of each unique TCRbeta CDR3 rearrangement, sequence reads were collapsed and filtered. Productive Simpson clonality was computed per sample as the square root of Simpson's diversity index over productive rearrangements. In its TCRdb copy, this immuneACCESS table keeps in-frame sequences only and misses some clones. Where compared with another copy, unresolved V genes explain less than half of these, and the others have no known cause. That table furnishes V, J and clone size, whereas the DNA furnished D and trimming. The sample table lists 110,000 or so clones, around 79% of them with a count of one. The top ten clonotypes cover roughly 2.5% of the sample.

Study-wide conclusions, independent of this receptor: The quantity of clinical and demographic metadata differed by source and by participant and was supplied without curation.

Whole blood was collected in K2EDTA tubes by collaborating institutions according to the institutions' own protocols. Collaborator samples were shipped for TCRbeta analysis as frozen whole blood, isolated PBMCs, or DNA extracted from either sample type. The receptor's source is a man aged 50 to 60 with acute or convalescent COVID-19. Sequencing was performed on peripheral blood. The sequence links TRBV27 to TRBJ1-1, and TRBD1 aligns with 9 junction nucleotides. In nucleotide form, the sequence is TGTGCCAGCAGTCCTAGACCGGGACAGGGCCTGCCTGAAGCTTTCTTT. The translation is CASSPRPGQGLPEAFF.